This T cell receptor beta chain originates from a study of shared clonotypes between healthy human individuals (TCRdb year 2020). Background for the entire study: A few men and two women, aged 18 to 49 years, made up the cohort. Libraries were prepared and TCR repertoires were sequenced by different laboratories using diverse techniques, in order to increase sequencing depth and limit assay-specific biases. The study deeply sequenced blood TCR repertoires of five healthy adults to estimate repertoire size and the extent of clonotype sharing between individuals. Leukapheresis yielded between about 0.85 and 10 billion PBMCs per donor. Per donor, three plates each were used for CD4 naive and CD4 memory, two for CD8 naive, and one for CD8 memory. What the authors observed across the whole study: Naive subsets generally had larger estimated clonotype richness than memory subsets did. Because the study included only a small number of donors, the genetic and exposure-history diversity represented was limited. Rarefaction of sorted-subset datasets indicated incomplete sequencing despite the large sequencing depth. Based on pairwise subsampling, the degree of clonotype sharing among donors was expected to be affected by sequencing depth. Sampling was limited to blood, and TCR repertoires in tissue likely differ from TCR repertoires in blood. Sharing across four donors was observed for 5% to 6.5% of naive CD4, under 4% of naive CD8, 2% to 2.5% of memory CD4, and roughly 0.43% of memory CD8 clonotypes. Compared with non-shared clonotypes, the clonotypes found in all four sorted-subset donors had higher generation probabilities.

Donors were healthy HIV-negative adults with no recently reported acute infections or vaccinations. Every donor was a Caucasian adult living in Nashville, Tennessee, USA. CD4+ T cells were enriched by magnetic negative selection, after which naive cells were positively selected on CD45RA and the negative fraction was taken as the memory subset. Blood was collected by leukapheresis, and PBMCs were isolated by Ficoll-Histopaque density gradient centrifugation and then cryopreserved in liquid nitrogen vapor phase. Purity and quantity of every magnetically sorted T cell population were checked by analytical flow cytometry. Genomic DNA was isolated from each sorted fraction and quantified by UV absorbance on a Nanodrop 2000c. Using the deep immunoSEQ assay, multiplex PCR amplified TCR CDR3 regions from genomic DNA. Extracted genomic DNA from each cell subset was spread evenly across all wells of several immunoSEQ 96-well plates, with each plate serving as a replicate. For sorted subsets, approximately 0.2 ug of genomic DNA, equivalent to around 30,000 T cell genomes, went into each replicate PCR. The purified libraries were quantified using a Qubit 3.0 fluorometer, sized with a Bioanalyzer 2100, and then quantified again using the KAPA Library Quantification kit. Each immunoSEQ 96-well plate was sequenced on its own single-read 150-cycle Illumina NextSeq 550 flow cell. On the study's bioinformatics: Because only junctional sequences without quality scores were contained in the immunoSEQ output, filtering matching that applied to full-length reads could not be performed. To assign V/J genes and CDR3, sequences were annotated using PyIR, a Python wrapper for IgBLAST v1.9, with IMGT germline references. Reads with weak V/J assignments (E-value above 1e-6), missing CDR3, stop codons, out-of-frame junctions, or ambiguous translated residues were removed. V3J clonotypes were defined as sequences sharing the same inferred V gene, J gene, and CDR3 amino acid sequence. The percentage overlap between two repertoires was calculated by dividing the number of shared unique clonotypes by the size of the smaller repertoire. Repertoire richness was assessed with RTK rarefaction, the Chao1 estimator, and Recon v2.1 estimates of unobserved clonotypes. For all TCRbeta clonotypes obtained by the gDNA method from a few donors, generation probabilities were computed with OLGA. TCRdb obtained this table from immuneACCESS and retained in-frame rearrangements with V and J assigned. These tables miss some clones; where compared with another copy, unresolved V genes account for less than half of the shortfall, and the remainder is unexplained. V and J calls and clone size follow that table, whereas D and trimming were derived from the DNA. Present in this sample are millions of clones, approximately 92% of which were seen just once. 0.13% to 0.15% of the sample is taken by the ten largest.

This clone was observed a few times. Its antigen is still unknown. No clone much larger than this one lies a single base away; base qualities are absent. The V and J ends are trimmed by 5 bases and 4 bases, leaving 14 bases between them. Based on the germline V gene, the CDR1 and CDR2 sequences are MDHEN and SYDVKM. From the cysteine through the phenylalanine, the CDR3 covers 14 amino acids. Only CDR3 DNA is held: 42 bases, read in frame from base 1. Input material: naive CD4+ T cells sorted from blood. Read against the paper, the sample's cell subset or site label means: CD45RA+ positively selected. The TCR was taken from a man aged 18 to 30 in good health. The chain is encoded by TRBV28 joined to TRBJ1-2; the D gene cannot be named for sure. CDR3 reads: CASSPLAASYGYTF. The nucleotides are TGTGCCAGCAGTCCCCTCGCCGCGAGCTATGGCTACACCTTC.